The clone carrying this TCR beta chain was recorded at least ten times. Amplification started from genomic DNA. Amplification of the beta chain CDR3 used 30 forward and 13 reverse multiplex primers. TCRdb re-analysed the multiplex PCR reads in MiXCR, keeping a single row per CDR3 protein. The sample carries 250,000 to 300,000 distinct CDR3 sequences, around 47% recorded once. This entry is derived from a study of type 1 and type 2 diabetes patients. There are 13 residues in the CDR3. Germline V lookup: CDR1 SNHLY, CDR2 FYNNEI. Trimming stripped 8 bases from V and 4 bases from J, with 14 bases between. This clonotype was sampled from a man between 18 and 35 years old with type 2 diabetes. The specimen was peripheral blood mononuclear cells (PBMCs). J is TRBJ1-1 and V is TRBV2; possibly TRBD1 for D (5 bases). The chain's CDR3 is CASSYGGGTEAFF. CDR3 in DNA: TGTGCCAGCTCGTATGGGGGAGGCACTGAAGCTTTCTTT.